The 18 T cell receptor beta chains reported below all come from one sample, sequenced in a study of blood T cell repertoires in COVID-19 (dated by TCRdb to the early 2020s). The library was built by means of the immunoSEQ multiplex PCR assay. TCRdb carries this immuneACCESS record with in-frame sequences only. Its versions omit some clonotypes, under half of them owing to an unresolved V gene in the studies checked, with the rest unexplained. The sample table holds under 250,000 clones, of which roughly 88% were seen once. The leading ten clones occupy approximately 5% of the sample. Sequences were obtained from peripheral blood. All receptors derive from an elderly woman with COVID-19, enrolled during active disease.

The chain joins TRBV19 to TRBJ2-5; 8 bases fit TRBD1. The trim removed 6 bases at V and 3 bases at J, leaving 9 bases unmatched. The CDR3 runs to 15 residues. Germline-derived CDR1 and CDR2 are LNHDA and SQIVND (reference sequence). The CDR3 sequence is CASSFYQGAEETQYF. The CDR3 nucleotides read TGTGCCAGTAGCTTCTATCAGGGGGCGGAAGAGACCCAGTACTTC. The full variable domain, rest sourced from reference TRBV19 and TRBJ2-5, is DGGITQSPKYLFRKEGQNVTLSCEQNLNHDAMYWYRQDPGQGLRLIYYSQIVNDFQKGDIAEGYSVSREKKESFPLTVTSAQKNPTAFYLCASSFYQGAEETQYFGPGTRLLVL.

As DNA, the CDR3 is TGTGCCAGCAGTTACTTCTCCGCGGGGGGGCGTAATGAGCAGTTCTTC. It yields the protein CASSYFSAGGRNEQFF. The gene calls are TRBV6-5 and TRBJ2-1; 9 bases agree with TRBD2. CDR3 length equals 16 residues. Germline assignment: CDR1 MNHEY and CDR2 SVGAGI. V was pared by 1 base and J by 7 bases, with 8 bases of the junction left unmatched.

V and J are TRBV27 and TRBJ1-5, with D possibly matching TRBD1 (5 bases). Trimming shortened V by 5 bases and J by 4 bases, and 12 bases separated the two germline ends. CDR3 length: 14 amino acids. The germline CDR1 and CDR2 sequences are MNHEY and SMNVEV (reference sequence). CDR3 sequence (DNA): TGTGCCAGCAGTCTCAACGACAGAAATCAGCCCCAGCATTTT. Residues: CASSLNDRNQPQHF.

The V gene is TRBV5-8, the J gene TRBJ1-4; D may be TRBD1 (6 bases). Germline V gene data show CDR1 as SGHTS and CDR2 as YDEGEE. Trimming took off 3 bases at V and 2 bases at J, with 11 bases between the two ends. The CDR3 has 15 residues. The DNA for the CDR3 is TGTGCCAGCAGCTCTCAGGGGTTCACTAATGAAAAACTGTTTTTT. This encodes CASSSQGFTNEKLFF.

On this clone itself: The same CDR3 also results from other DNA sequences found in this sample. The rearrangement links TRBV9 to TRBJ2-2, with D maybe TRBD2 (6 bases). The CDR3 is 14 amino acids. The germline CDR1 and CDR2 sequences are SGDLS and YYNGEE. The V and J ends lost 2 bases and 7 bases respectively, with 12 bases between them. The CDR3 protein is CASSVGLGGGELFF. CDR3 coding DNA: TGTGCCAGCAGCGTGGGACTTGGCGGCGGGGAGCTGTTTTTT.

The CDR3 loop reads CASSTGGDWYNEQFF. In DNA form, the CDR3 reads TGTGCCAGCAGTACAGGGGGCGACTGGTACAATGAGCAGTTCTTC. The gene calls are TRBV28 and TRBJ2-1; 9 nucleotides agree with TRBD1. J was trimmed by 4 bases and V by 5 bases; bases with no gene match: 6. The V gene's germline CDR1 is MDHEN and CDR2 SYDVKM. This CDR3 contains 15 residues.

The V and J genes are TRBV6-2 or TRBV6-3 and TRBJ2-5; TRBD1 might be the D (6 bases). Looked up from germline, CDR1 is MNHEY and CDR2 is SVGEGT. The CDR3 is 15 amino acids. V lost 5 bases and J 4 bases, leaving 17 bases between the germline ends. In DNA form, the CDR3 reads TGTGCCAGCAGTACCCATTTGGCAGGGGCAGAGACCCAGTACTTC. Amino acid sequence: CASSTHLAGAETQYF.

The chain combines TRBV3-1 (or the pseudogene TRBV3-2) with TRBJ1-1; a weak D match, TRBD1 (6 bases). This CDR3 spans 15 amino acids. With 1 base removed from V and 1 base from J, the gap between germline ends came to 10 bases. Germline V gene sequence: CDR1 LGHDT, CDR2 YNNKEL (reference sequence). CDR3 region: CASSQGTAPNTEAFF. The DNA of the CDR3 is TGTGCCAGCAGCCAAGGGACAGCGCCGAACACTGAAGCTTTCTTT.

The chain recombines TRBV2 with TRBJ1-2, with no clear D. Per the germline V gene, CDR1 is SNHLY and CDR2 is FYNNEI. This CDR3 has 12 residues. The V end lost 6 bases, the J end lost 4 bases, and 9 bases lay between the germline ends. The DNA of the CDR3 is TGTGCCAGCAGCCCAGGTCTCTATGGCTACACCTTC. Amino acid sequence: CASSPGLYGYTF. Based on the CDR3 plus reference TRBV2 and TRBJ1-2, the full variable domain is EPEVTQTPSHQVTQMGQEVILRCVPISNHLYFYWYRQILGQKVEFLVSFYNNEISEKSEIFDDQFSVERPDGSNFTLKIRSTKLEDSAMYFCASSPGLYGYTFGSGTRLTVV.

The chain combines TRBV28 with TRBJ1-1; 9 bases are a match to TRBD1. V gave up 4 bases and J gave up 4 bases; unmatched junction bases: 13. Germline V gene lookup returns CDR1 MDHEN and CDR2 SYDVKM. The CDR3 is 17 amino acids. CDR3 sequence: CASSYTGGPLGGTEAFF. DNA for the CDR3: TGTGCCAGCAGTTATACAGGGGGCCCCCTTGGAGGCACTGAAGCTTTCTTT.

The J gene is TRBJ2-3, the V gene TRBV3-1 (or the pseudogene TRBV3-2); 11 nucleotides match TRBD2. The V and J ends lost 1 base and 5 bases, in that order; junction bases with no gene match: 5. Germline values: CDR1 LGHDT, CDR2 YNNKEL (reference sequence). This CDR3 spans 16 amino acids. DNA for the CDR3: TGTGCCAGCAGCCAAGTACTAGCGGGGGCCCTAGATACGCAGTATTTT. Protein sequence: CASSQVLAGALDTQYF.

This rearrangement joins TRBV30 to TRBJ2-5; a possible D gene is TRBD1 (6 bases). CDR3 length: 13 residues. Germline V gene sequence: CDR1 GTSNPN, CDR2 SVGIG (reference sequence). Trimming cost V 2 bases and J 7 bases, with 14 bases left between them. The chain's CDR3 is CAWSMSTGSTQYF. In DNA, the CDR3 is TGTGCCTGGAGTATGTCAACAGGGTCGACCCAGTACTTC. The full variable domain, rest sourced from reference TRBV30 and TRBJ2-5, is SQTIHQWPATLVQPVGSPLSLECTVEGTSNPNLYWYRQAAGRGLQLLFYSVGIGQISSEVPQNLSASRPQDRQFILSSKKLLLSDSGFYLCAWSMSTGSTQYFGPGTRLLVL.

The rearrangement uses TRBV6-5 and TRBJ2-3, with D possibly being TRBD1 (5 bases). The germline gives CDR1 MNHEY, CDR2 SVGAGI. The CDR3 runs 14 residues. V shed 8 bases and J shed 0 bases, with 12 bases lying between them. Here the CDR3 reads CASRTGASTDTQYF. The CDR3 bases are TGTGCCAGCCGAACAGGAGCTAGCACAGATACGCAGTATTTT.

The V gene is TRBV11-3, the J gene TRBJ2-2; D gene uncertain. Germline CDR1 is SGHNT and CDR2 is YENEEA. Trimming shortened V by 5 bases and J by 1 base, and 5 bases separated the two germline ends. This CDR3 spans 13 amino acids. CDR3 nucleotide sequence: TGTGCCAGCAGCCGACTGAACACCGGGGAGCTGTTTTTT. Residues: CASSRLNTGELFF.

CDR3 nucleotides: TGCGCCAGCAGCTTGGCAGCGGTCGGCGCTGCAACTAATGAAAAACTGTTTTTT. This codes for CASSLAAVGAATNEKLFF. This chain connects TRBV5-1 to TRBJ1-4, with D unclear. The CDR3 length is 18 residues. Trimming removed 0 bases at V and 0 bases at J, with 15 bases between. Looked up from germline, CDR1 is SGHRS and CDR2 is YFSETQ.

The chain links TRBV19 to TRBJ1-5; 10 nucleotides line up with TRBD1. Germline V CDR1 and CDR2: LNHDA, SQIVND (reference sequence). There are 16 residues in the CDR3. Trimming removed 5 bases from V and 6 bases from J; junction bases left unmatched: 10. The CDR3 coding sequence is TGTGCCAGTAGTGCCCGACAGGGGGCTTTTTCTCAGCCCCAGCATTTT. Its translation: CASSARQGAFSQPQHF. Looking up the rest from reference TRBV19 and TRBJ1-5 gives the full variable domain: DGGITQSPKYLFRKEGQNVTLSCEQNLNHDAMYWYRQDPGQGLRLIYYSQIVNDFQKGDIAEGYSVSREKKESFPLTVTSAQKNPTAFYLCASSARQGAFSQPQHFGDGTRLSIL.

This clone turned up a few times. The chain carries TRBV7-9 and TRBJ1-4, with 7 bases aligning to TRBD1. Losses at the gene ends were 6 bases for V and 1 base for J; bases not matched to a gene: 5. The CDR3 has 15 residues. CDR1 and CDR2 from the germline V gene are SEHNR and FQNEAQ (reference sequence). The CDR3 DNA follows: TGTGCCAGCAGAGGGGGCTCTGGAACTAATGAAAAACTGTTTTTT. This codes for CASRGGSGTNEKLFF.

The genes are TRBV2 and TRBJ1-5; TRBD1 might be the D (5 bases). V was shortened by 2 bases and J by 7 bases, with 15 bases between the two germline ends. The CDR3 spans 15 residues. The germline gives CDR1 SNHLY, CDR2 FYNNEI. The CDR3, as DNA: TGTGCCAGCAGTGAATATCAGGGTGGCGGCCAGCCCCAGCATTTT. Translated: CASSEYQGGGQPQHF.